This T cell receptor (beta chain) was recovered during a study of blood T cell repertoires in COVID-19. About the study: Sites in the United States, Italy and Spain provided acute and convalescent COVID-19 samples.

This CDR3 has 13 amino acids. J lost 6 bases, V lost 6 bases, and 5 bases had no gene match. Germline V gene sequence: CDR1 KGHSH, CDR2 LQKENI. This table comes from immunoSEQ multiplex PCR, and its TCRdb copy is limited to in-frame clones, with some not included. The sample holds hundreds of thousands of clones, 89% seen once. This sequence was found in a man aged 55 to 70 who had recovered from COVID-19. Sequencing was performed on peripheral blood. The chain carries TRBV18 and TRBJ2-7; 10 positions match TRBD2. The CDR3 reads CASSWTSGREQYF. CDR3 DNA sequence: TGTGCCAGCTCGTGGACTAGCGGCCGCGAGCAGTACTTC.